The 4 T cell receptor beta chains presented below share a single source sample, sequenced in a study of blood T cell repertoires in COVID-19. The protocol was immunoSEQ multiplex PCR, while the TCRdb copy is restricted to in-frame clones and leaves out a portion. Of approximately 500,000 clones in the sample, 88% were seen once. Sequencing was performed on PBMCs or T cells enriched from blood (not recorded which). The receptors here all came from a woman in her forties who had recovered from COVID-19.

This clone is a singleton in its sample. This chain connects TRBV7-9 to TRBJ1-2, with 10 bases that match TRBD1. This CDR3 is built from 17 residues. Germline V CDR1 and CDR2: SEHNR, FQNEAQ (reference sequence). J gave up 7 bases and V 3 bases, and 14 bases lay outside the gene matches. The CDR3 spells CASSFSRDRGITGGYTF. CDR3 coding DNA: TGTGCCAGCAGCTTCTCAAGGGACAGGGGTATTACGGGTGGCTACACCTTC.

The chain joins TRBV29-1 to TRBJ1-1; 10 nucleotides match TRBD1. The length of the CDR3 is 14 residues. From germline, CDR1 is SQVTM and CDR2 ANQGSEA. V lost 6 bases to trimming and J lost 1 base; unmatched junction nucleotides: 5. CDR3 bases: TGCAGCGTCCGGACAGGGGGTACGAACACTGAAGCTTTCTTT. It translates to CSVRTGGTNTEAFF.

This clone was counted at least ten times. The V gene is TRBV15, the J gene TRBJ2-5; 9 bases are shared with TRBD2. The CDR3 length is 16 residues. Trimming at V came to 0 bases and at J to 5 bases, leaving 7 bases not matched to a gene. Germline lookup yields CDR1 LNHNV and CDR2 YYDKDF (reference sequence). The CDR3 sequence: CATSRDYSGSAETQYF. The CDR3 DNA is TGTGCCACCAGCAGAGATTATAGCGGGAGCGCGGAGACCCAGTACTTC.

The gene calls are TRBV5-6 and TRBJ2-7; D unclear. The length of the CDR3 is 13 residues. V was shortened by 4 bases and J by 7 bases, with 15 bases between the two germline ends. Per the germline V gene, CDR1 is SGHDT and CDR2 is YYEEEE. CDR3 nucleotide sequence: TGTGCCAGCAGCCCCGTTCCTACCGGGGAGCAGTACTTC. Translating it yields CASSPVPTGEQYF. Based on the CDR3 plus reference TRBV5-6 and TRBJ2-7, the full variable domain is DAGVTQSPTHLIKTRGQQVTLRCSPKSGHDTVSWYQQALGQGPQFIFQYYEEEERQRGNFPDRFSGHQFPNYSSELNVNALLLGDSALYLCASSPVPTGEQYFGPGTRLTVT.